The entry below gives a single T cell receptor (beta chain) sequence along with its context. The sample comes from a study of monozygotic twins with inflammatory bowel disease. UMIs that included a 6-nucleotide sample barcode were added by template switching, which took place during cDNA synthesis. TCRdb reprocessed the 5' RACE reads, with one entry per CDR3 protein and no DNA. Its table lists approximately 380,000 distinct CDR3 sequences. Blood was drawn at under 3 ml per donor. The V gene's germline CDR1 is SGHTA and CDR2 FQGNSA. This CDR3 spans 15 amino acids. This receptor was obtained from a human donor with ulcerative colitis or Crohn's disease, or a healthy co-twin of an affected twin (not recorded which). Source material: blood. This chain joins TRBV7-2 and TRBJ2-2; there is no DNA to check the TCRdb D call of TRBD1. The CDR3: CASSLDLTRAGELFF.